This T cell receptor (beta chain) appears in the sequencing data of a study of T cell repertoires in aging, cancer and after chemotherapy. About the research overall: Clear clonal overlap appeared across healthy donor samples taken over several months to years.

A mixed TRB-A/B primer pool amplified rearranged TRB by multiplex touch-down PCR. TCRdb re-analysed the multiplex PCR reads in MiXCR, keeping a single row per CDR3 protein. Altogether about 6,300 distinct CDR3 sequences are present, 35% being singletons, with the ten largest covering roughly two fifths. The CDR3 is 11 amino acids. CDR1 and CDR2 (germline): MNHNY, SVGAGI (reference sequence). Trimming left V 5 bases short and J 5 bases short, with 6 bases between. Study results and limitations: No conclusions about immunological memory after chemotherapy can be drawn from the repertoire data.

This clonotype has only a few counts. Its specificity is not known. TCR beta rearrangements were amplified from peripheral blood genomic DNA. The clonotype comes from a human donor in good health. The V gene is TRBV6-6, the J gene TRBJ1-1, with D tentatively TRBD1 (5 bases). Specimen: blood. This chain's CDR3 is CASSRGTEAFF. CDR3 nucleotide sequence: TGTGCCAGCAGTCGGGGGACTGAAGCTTTCTTT.